These 10 T cell receptor beta chains originate from one sample sequenced in a study of blood T cell repertoires in COVID-19 (TCRdb year 2020). Library preparation used the immunoSEQ multiplex PCR assay. TCRdb re-hosts the immuneACCESS table, in-frame sequences only. Its copies lack some clones; in the studies checked, an unresolved V gene accounts for under half of them, and the cause for the rest is not known. The sample includes more than 70,000 clones, with 75% to 90% observed a single time. 18% of the sample comes from the top ten. Sequenced input: peripheral blood. These receptors all come from a woman aged 80 or over with acute or convalescent COVID-19.

This chain links TRBV19 with TRBJ1-2; 7 bases align to TRBD1. CDR1 is LNHDA, CDR2 SQIVND, per germline (reference sequence). This CDR3 has 14 residues. The trim removed 0 bases at V and 7 bases at J, leaving 5 bases unmatched. In nucleotides, the CDR3 is TGTGCCAGTAGTATAGAACAGGGGCGTCGTGGCTACACCTTC. Its translation is CASSIEQGRRGYTF.

The chain joins TRBV2 to TRBJ2-7; 10 nucleotides match TRBD2. V trimming: 10 bases; J trimming: 5 bases; junction bases outside the gene matches: 14. The CDR3 spans 15 residues. Germline CDR1 SNHLY, CDR2 FYNNEI. The CDR3 region is CATLREASGGDEQYF. The CDR3 DNA reads as TGTGCCACCCTCCGAGAGGCTAGCGGGGGAGACGAGCAGTACTTC.

The rearrangement uses TRBV6-1 and TRBJ1-5; 9 bases align to TRBD1. This CDR3 has 15 amino acids. V trimming: 5 bases; J trimming: 4 bases; junction bases outside the gene matches: 6. Germline V CDR1 and CDR2: MNHNS, SASEGT. The CDR3 DNA sequence: TGTGCCAGCAGTTTCACAGGGGGCGGGAATCAGCCCCAGCATTTT. It specifies CASSFTGGGNQPQHF.

This chain connects TRBV4-1 to TRBJ2-5; maybe TRBD1 (6 bases). Trimming removed 4 bases at V and 3 bases at J, with 18 bases between. Germline-derived CDR1 and CDR2 are MGHRA and YSYEKL. The length of the CDR3 is 16 residues. The CDR3 region is CASSPLGVRGKETQYF. The CDR3, as DNA: TGCGCCAGCAGCCCCCTGGGGGTAAGGGGGAAAGAGACCCAGTACTTC.

The chain is built from TRBV7-6 and TRBJ1-6; 7 nucleotides agree with TRBD1. The CDR3 is 15 amino acids. CDR1 SGHVS and CDR2 FNYEAQ come from the germline V gene. Trimming at V came to 5 bases and at J to 5 bases, leaving 6 bases not matched to a gene. The CDR3 DNA follows: TGTGCCAGCAGCCGACAGGGTGAGAATAATTCACCCCTCCACTTT. This translates into CASSRQGENNSPLHF. The variable domain in full, completed from reference TRBV7-6 and TRBJ1-6, reads GAGVSQSPRYKVTKRGQDVALRCDPISGHVSLYWYRQALGQGPEFLTYFNYEAQQDKSGLPNDRFSAERPEGSISTLTIQRTEQRDSAMYRCASSRQGENNSPLHFGNGTRLTVT.

The chain employs TRBV29-1 and TRBJ1-2, with D maybe TRBD1 (5 bases). With 2 bases removed from V and 0 bases from J, the gap between germline ends came to 7 bases. The germline V gene encodes CDR1 SQVTM and CDR2 ANQGSEA. The CDR3 runs 13 residues. This CDR3 reads CSVEPGANYGYTF. In DNA, the CDR3 is TGCAGCGTTGAACCGGGGGCTAACTATGGCTACACCTTC. Full variable domain (missing parts from reference TRBV29-1 and TRBJ1-2): SAVISQKPSRDICQRGTSLTIQCQVDSQVTMMFWYRQQPGQSLTLIATANQGSEATYESGFVIDKFPISRPNLTFSTLTVSNMSPEDSSIYLCSVEPGANYGYTFGSGTRLTVV.

This clone appeared a single time. V usage is TRBV11-3 and J usage is TRBJ1-4; TRBD1 agrees at 9 bases. The V and J ends lost 5 bases and 7 bases, in that order; junction bases with no gene match: 5. Germline CDR1 and CDR2: SGHNT and YENEEA. This CDR3 is 14 amino acids long. This CDR3 reads CASSPGQGIEKLFF. DNA for the CDR3: TGTGCCAGCAGCCCAGGACAGGGGATTGAAAAACTGTTTTTT.

This chain links TRBV5-4 with TRBJ2-7, with D perhaps matching TRBD2 (5 bases). The germline CDR1 and CDR2 sequences are SGHNT and YYREEE (reference sequence). The CDR3 is made up of 15 amino acids. The germline V and J ends were trimmed by 0 bases and 0 bases, with 10 bases remaining between them. This CDR3 is CASSLGGSGSYEQYF. The CDR3 DNA reads TGTGCCAGCAGCTTGGGAGGGTCGGGCTCCTACGAGCAGTACTTC. The full variable domain, rest sourced from reference TRBV5-4 and TRBJ2-7, is ETGVTQSPTHLIKTRGQQVTLRCSSQSGHNTVSWYQQALGQGPQFIFQYYREEENGRGNFPPRFSGLQFPNYSSELNVNALELDDSALYLCASSLGGSGSYEQYFGPGTRLTVT.

This chain joins TRBV6-6 and TRBJ2-7, with 10 bases matching TRBD1. The germline gives CDR1 MNHNY, CDR2 SVGAGI (reference sequence). The CDR3 spans 16 residues. V lost 1 base to trimming and J lost 0 bases; unmatched junction nucleotides: 3. CDR3 bases: TGTGCCAGCAGTTACTACCGGACAGGGGGCTCCTACGAGCAGTACTTC. This gives the protein CASSYYRTGGSYEQYF.

The rearrangement uses TRBV3-1 (or the pseudogene TRBV3-2) and TRBJ1-6, with D possibly matching TRBD1 (5 bases). Looked up from germline, CDR1 is LGHDT and CDR2 is YNNKEL (reference sequence). The CDR3 consists of 14 residues. V was shortened by 3 bases and J by 5 bases, with 8 bases between the two germline ends. CDR3: CASSQGLNNSPLHF. The CDR3 coding sequence is TGTGCCAGCAGCCAGGGACTGAATAATTCACCCCTCCACTTT.